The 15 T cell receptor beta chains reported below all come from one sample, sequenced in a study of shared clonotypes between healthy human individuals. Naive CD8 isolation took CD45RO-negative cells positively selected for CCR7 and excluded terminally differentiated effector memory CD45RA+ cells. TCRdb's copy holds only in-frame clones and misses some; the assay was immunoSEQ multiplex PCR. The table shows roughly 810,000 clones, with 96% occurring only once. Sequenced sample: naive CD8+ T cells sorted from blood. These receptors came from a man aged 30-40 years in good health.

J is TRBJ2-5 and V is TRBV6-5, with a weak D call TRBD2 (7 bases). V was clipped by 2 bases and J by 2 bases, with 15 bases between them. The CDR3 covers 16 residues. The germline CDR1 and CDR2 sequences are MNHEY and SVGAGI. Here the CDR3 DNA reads TGTGCCAGCAGTTACGGAGGGGGAGGGGGTCAAGAGACCCAGTACTTC. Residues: CASSYGGGGGQETQYF.

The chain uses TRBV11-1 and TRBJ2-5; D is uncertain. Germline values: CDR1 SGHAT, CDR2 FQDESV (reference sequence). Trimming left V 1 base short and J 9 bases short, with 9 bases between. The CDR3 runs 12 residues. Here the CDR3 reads CASSLGSRAQYF. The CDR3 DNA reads TGTGCCAGCAGCTTAGGAAGTCGAGCCCAGTACTTC.

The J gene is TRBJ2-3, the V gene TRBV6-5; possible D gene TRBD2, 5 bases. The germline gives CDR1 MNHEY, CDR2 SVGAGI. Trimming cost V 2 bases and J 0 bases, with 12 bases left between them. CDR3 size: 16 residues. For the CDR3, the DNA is TGTGCCAGCAGTTACCGAGCGGCTCTTAGCACAGATACGCAGTATTTT. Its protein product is CASSYRAALSTDTQYF.

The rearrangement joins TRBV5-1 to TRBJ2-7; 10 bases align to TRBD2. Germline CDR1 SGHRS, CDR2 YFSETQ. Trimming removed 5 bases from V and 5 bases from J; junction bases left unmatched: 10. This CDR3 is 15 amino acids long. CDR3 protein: CASRTRLAGEDEQYF. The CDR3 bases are TGCGCCAGCAGGACGAGGCTAGCGGGAGAGGACGAGCAGTACTTC.

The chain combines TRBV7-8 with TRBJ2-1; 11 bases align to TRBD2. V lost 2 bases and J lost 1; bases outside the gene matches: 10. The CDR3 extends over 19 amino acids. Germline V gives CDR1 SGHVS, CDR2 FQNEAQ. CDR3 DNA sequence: TGTGCCAGCAGCTTATTCGGGGTAGTAGCGGGAGGGTCCTACAATGAGCAGTTCTTC. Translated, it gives CASSLFGVVAGGSYNEQFF.

CDR3 in DNA: TGTGCCAGCTCACAGTTAGGACAGAACACTGAAGCTTTCTTT. Translating it yields CASSQLGQNTEAFF. This rearrangement joins TRBV27 to TRBJ1-1; D possibly corresponds to TRBD1 (5 bases). V shed 8 bases and J shed 1 base, with 14 bases lying between them. CDR1 and CDR2 (germline): MNHEY, SMNVEV (reference sequence). The CDR3 sequence is 14 residues long.

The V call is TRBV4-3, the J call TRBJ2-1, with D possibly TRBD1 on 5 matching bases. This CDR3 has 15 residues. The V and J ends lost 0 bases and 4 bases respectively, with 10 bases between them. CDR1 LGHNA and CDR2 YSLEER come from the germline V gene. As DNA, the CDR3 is TGCGCCAGCAGCCAAGACCAGGGCGTTTACAATGAGCAGTTCTTC. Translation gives CASSQDQGVYNEQFF.

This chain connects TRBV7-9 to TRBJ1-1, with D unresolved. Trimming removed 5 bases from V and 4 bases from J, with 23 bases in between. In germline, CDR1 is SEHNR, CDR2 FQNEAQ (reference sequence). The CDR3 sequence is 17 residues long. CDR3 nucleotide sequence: TGTGCCAGCAGCCCATCCCGGGTTTCCTTTGGTGGCACTGAAGCTTTCTTT. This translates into CASSPSRVSFGGTEAFF.

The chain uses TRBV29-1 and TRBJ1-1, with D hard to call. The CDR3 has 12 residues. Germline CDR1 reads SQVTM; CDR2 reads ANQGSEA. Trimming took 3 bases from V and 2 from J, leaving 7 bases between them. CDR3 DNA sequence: TGCAGCGTTGACTCTCTAAACACTGAAGCTTTCTTT. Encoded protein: CSVDSLNTEAFF.

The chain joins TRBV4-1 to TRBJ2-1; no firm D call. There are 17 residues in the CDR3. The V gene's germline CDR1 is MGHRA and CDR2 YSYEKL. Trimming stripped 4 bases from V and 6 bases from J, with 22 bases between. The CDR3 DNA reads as TGCGCCAGCAGCCTAGGTTTGAGACTCCAATCGTCCAATGAGCAGTTCTTC. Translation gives CASSLGLRLQSSNEQFF.

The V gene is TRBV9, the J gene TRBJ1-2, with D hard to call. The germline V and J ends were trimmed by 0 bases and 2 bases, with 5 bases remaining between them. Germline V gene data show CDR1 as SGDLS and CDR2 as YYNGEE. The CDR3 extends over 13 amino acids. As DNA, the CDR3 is TGTGCCAGCAGCGTAGTGGGGAACTATGGCTACACCTTC. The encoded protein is CASSVVGNYGYTF.

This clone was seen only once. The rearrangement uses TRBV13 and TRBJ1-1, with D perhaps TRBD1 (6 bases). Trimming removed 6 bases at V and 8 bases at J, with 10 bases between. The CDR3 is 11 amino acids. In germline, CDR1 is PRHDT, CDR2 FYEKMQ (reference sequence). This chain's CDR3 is CASSRGGEAFF. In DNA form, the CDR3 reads TGTGCCAGCAGTAGGGGGGGCGAAGCTTTCTTT.

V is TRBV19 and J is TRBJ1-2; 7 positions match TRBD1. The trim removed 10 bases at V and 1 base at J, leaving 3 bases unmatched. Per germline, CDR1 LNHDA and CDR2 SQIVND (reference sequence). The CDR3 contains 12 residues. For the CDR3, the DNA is TGTGCCACGGGACAGTATAACTATGGCTACACCTTC. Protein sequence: CATGQYNYGYTF.

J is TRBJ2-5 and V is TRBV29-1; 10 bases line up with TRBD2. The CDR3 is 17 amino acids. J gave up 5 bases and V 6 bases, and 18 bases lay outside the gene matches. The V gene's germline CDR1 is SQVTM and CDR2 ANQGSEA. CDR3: CSVPVGEREGLRETQYF. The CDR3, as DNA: TGCAGCGTCCCCGTGGGTGAGCGGGAGGGTCTTAGGGAGACCCAGTACTTC.

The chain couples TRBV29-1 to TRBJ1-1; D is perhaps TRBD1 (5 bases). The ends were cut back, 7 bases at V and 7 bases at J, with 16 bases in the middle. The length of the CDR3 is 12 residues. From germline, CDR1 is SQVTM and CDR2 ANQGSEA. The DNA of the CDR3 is TGCAGCGCCGGTAGGGTAGGGGATGAAGCTTTCTTT. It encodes CSAGRVGDEAFF. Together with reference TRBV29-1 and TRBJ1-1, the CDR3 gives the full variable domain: SAVISQKPSRDICQRGTSLTIQCQVDSQVTMMFWYRQQPGQSLTLIATANQGSEATYESGFVIDKFPISRPNLTFSTLTVSNMSPEDSSIYLCSAGRVGDEAFFGQGTRLTVV.